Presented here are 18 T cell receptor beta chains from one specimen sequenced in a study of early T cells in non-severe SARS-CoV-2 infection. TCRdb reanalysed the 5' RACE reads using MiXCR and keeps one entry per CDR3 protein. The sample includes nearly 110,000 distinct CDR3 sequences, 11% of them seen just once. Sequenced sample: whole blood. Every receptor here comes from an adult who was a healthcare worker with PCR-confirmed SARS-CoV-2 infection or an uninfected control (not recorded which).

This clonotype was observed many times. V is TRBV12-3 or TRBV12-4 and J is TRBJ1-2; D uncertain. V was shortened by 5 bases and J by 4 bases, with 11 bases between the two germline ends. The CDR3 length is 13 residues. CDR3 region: CASSPIGSYGYTF. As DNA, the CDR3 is TGTGCCAGCAGTCCGATCGGGTCCTATGGCTACACCTTC.

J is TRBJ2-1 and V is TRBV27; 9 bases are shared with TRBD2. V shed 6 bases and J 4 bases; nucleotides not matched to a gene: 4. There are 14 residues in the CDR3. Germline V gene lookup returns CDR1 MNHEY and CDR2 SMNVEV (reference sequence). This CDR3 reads CASSTSGLYNEQFF. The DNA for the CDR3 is TGTGCCAGCAGCACTAGCGGGCTTTACAATGAGCAGTTCTTC.

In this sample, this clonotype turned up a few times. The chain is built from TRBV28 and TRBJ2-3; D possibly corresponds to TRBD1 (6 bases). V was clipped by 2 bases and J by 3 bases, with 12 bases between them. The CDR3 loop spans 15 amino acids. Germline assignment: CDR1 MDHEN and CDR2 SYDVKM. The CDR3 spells CASSLNREGTDTQYF. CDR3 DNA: TGTGCCAGCAGTTTAAACAGGGAAGGGACAGATACGCAGTATTTT.

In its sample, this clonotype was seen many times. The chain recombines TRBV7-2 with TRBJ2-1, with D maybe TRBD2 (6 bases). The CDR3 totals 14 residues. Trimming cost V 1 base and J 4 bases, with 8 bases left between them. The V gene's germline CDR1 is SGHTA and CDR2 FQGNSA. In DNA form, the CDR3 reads TGTGCCAGCAGCTTAGGGCTAGCGTACAATGAGCAGTTCTTC. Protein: CASSLGLAYNEQFF. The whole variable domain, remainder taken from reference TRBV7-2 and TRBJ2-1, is GAGVSQSPSNKVTEKGKDVELRCDPISGHTALYWYRQSLGQGLEFLIYFQGNSAPDKSGLPSDRFSAERTGGSVSTLTIQRTQQEDSAVYLCASSLGLAYNEQFFGPGTRLTVL.

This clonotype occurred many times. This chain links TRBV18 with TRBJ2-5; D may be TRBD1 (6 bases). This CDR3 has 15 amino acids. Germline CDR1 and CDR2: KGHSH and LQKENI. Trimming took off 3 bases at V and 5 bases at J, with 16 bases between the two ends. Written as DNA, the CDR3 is TGTGCCAGCTCACCGAGAGGGGGAGTGGAGGAGACCCAGTACTTC. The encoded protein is CASSPRGGVEETQYF.

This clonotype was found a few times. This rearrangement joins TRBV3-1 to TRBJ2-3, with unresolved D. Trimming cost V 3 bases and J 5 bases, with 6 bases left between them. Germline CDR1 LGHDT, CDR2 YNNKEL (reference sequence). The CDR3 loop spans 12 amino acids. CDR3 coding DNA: TGTGCCAGCAGCCAGGGTATAGATACGCAGTATTTT. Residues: CASSQGIDTQYF.

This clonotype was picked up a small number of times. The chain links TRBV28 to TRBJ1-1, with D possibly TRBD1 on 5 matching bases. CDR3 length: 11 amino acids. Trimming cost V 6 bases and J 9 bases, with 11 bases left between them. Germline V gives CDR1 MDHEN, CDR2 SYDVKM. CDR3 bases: TGTGCCAGCAGGCTAGGGGCCCAAGCTTTCTTT. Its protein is CASRLGAQAFF.

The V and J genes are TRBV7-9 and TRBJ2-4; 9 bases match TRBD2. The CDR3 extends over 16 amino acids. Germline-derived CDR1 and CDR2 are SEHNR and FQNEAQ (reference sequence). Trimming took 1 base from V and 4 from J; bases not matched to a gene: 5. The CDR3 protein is CASSLEASGVKNIQYF. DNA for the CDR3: TGTGCCAGCAGCTTAGAGGCTAGCGGGGTGAAAAACATTCAGTACTTC.

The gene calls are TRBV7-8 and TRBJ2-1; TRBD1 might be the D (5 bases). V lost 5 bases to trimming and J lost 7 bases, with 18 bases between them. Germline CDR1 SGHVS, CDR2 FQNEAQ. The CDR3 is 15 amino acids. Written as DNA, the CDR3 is TGTGCCAGCAGCGTTATCCAGGGTAATTTTAATGAGCAGTTCTTC. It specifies CASSVIQGNFNEQFF.

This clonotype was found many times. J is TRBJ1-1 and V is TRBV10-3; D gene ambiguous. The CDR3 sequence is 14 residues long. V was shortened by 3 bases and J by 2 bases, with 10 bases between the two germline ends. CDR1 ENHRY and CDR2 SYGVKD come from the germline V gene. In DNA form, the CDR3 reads TGTGCCATCAGTGAAGCAACCTTCAACACTGAAGCTTTCTTT. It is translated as CAISEATFNTEAFF.

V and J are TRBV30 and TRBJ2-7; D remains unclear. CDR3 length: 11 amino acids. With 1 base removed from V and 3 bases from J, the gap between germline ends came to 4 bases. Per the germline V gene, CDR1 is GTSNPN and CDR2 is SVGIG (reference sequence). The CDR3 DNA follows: TGTGCCTGGAGTGAGGGCTACGAGCAGTACTTC. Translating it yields CAWSEGYEQYF.

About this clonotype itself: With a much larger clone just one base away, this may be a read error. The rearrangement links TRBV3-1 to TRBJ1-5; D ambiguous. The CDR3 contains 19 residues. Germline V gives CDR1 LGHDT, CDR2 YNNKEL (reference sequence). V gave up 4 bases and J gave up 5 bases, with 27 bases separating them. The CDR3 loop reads CASSLLEPPVRADDQPQHF. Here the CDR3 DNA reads TGTGCCAGCAGCCTCCTTGAACCCCCGGTACGGGCGGACGATCAGCCCCAGCATTTT.

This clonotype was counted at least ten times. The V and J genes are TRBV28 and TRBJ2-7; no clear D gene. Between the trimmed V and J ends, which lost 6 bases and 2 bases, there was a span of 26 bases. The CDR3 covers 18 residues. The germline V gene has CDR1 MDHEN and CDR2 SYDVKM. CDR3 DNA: TGTGCCAGCAGCCCCGAGTTCGACCCAAGAACATACGCCTACGAGCAGTACTTC. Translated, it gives CASSPEFDPRTYAYEQYF.

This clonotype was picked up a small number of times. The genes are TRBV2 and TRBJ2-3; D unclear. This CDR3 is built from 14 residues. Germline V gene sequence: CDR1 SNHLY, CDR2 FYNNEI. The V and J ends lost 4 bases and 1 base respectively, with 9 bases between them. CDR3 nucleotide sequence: TGTGCCAGCAGTGTGCCGAAAGGCACAGATACGCAGTATTTT. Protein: CASSVPKGTDTQYF.

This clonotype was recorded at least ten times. CDR3 amino acids: CSARDGGNPNYEQYF. In nucleotides, the CDR3 is TGCAGTGCTAGAGATGGCGGGAACCCAAACTACGAGCAGTACTTC. V usage is TRBV20-1 and J usage is TRBJ2-7; perhaps TRBD2 as D (6 bases). V was shortened by 0 bases and J by 3 bases, with 15 bases between the two germline ends. CDR1 is DFQATT, CDR2 SNEGSKA, per germline (reference sequence). The CDR3 length is 15 residues.

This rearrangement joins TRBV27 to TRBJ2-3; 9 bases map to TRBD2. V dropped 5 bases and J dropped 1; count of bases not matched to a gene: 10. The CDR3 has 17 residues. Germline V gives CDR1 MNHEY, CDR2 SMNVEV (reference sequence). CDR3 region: CASSARLAVIGTDTQYF. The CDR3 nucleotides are TGTGCCAGCAGTGCTCGACTAGCGGTTATTGGCACAGATACGCAGTATTTT.

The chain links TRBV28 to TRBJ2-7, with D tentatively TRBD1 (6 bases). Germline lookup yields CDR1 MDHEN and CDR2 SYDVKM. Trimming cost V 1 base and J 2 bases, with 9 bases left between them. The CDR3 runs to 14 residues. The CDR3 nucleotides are TGTGCCAGCAGTTTATTGGACAGTACCTACGAGCAGTACTTC. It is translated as CASSLLDSTYEQYF.

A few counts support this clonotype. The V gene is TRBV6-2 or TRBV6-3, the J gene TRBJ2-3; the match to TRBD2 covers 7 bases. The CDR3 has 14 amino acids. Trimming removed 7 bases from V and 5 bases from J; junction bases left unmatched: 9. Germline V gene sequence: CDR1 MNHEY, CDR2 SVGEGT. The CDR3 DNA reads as TGTGCCAGCATCTCGCGGGAGTCACGAGATACGCAGTATTTT. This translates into CASISRESRDTQYF.